Listed here are 17 T cell receptor beta chains from one sample, sequenced in a study of T-cell reconstitution after alpha-beta-depleted transplantation in children. Preparation of the TCRbeta library was carried out with unique molecular identifiers. TCRdb itself ran the PCR reads through MiXCR, one entry per CDR3 protein. This sample has 250,000 to 350,000 distinct CDR3 sequences, with 9.9% found just once. Sequences were derived from PBMCs from the stem cell graft donor, sampled from the stem cell graft. Receptors originate from a human donor who donated a stem cell graft to a child with SCID.

This clonotype was seen a handful of times. The rearrangement joins TRBV5-1 to TRBJ2-2; 12 bases map to TRBD1. Germline-derived CDR1 and CDR2 are SGHRS and YFSETQ. V lost 4 bases, J lost 0 bases, and 4 bases stayed unmatched. The CDR3 has 17 amino acids. The CDR3 DNA follows: TGCGCCAGCAGCGGAGGGACAGGGGGCCCGAACACCGGGGAGCTGTTTTTT. It translates to CASSGGTGGPNTGELFF. Based on the CDR3 plus reference TRBV5-1 and TRBJ2-2, the full variable domain is KAGVTQTPRYLIKTRGQQVTLSCSPISGHRSVSWYQQTPGQGLQFLFEYFSETQRNKGNFPGRFSGRQFSNSRSEMNVSTLELGDSALYLCASSGGTGGPNTGELFFGEGSRLTVL.

This clonotype occurred a few times. The V call is TRBV10-3, the J call TRBJ2-3; 8 nucleotides agree with TRBD1. The germline CDR1 and CDR2 sequences are ENHRY and SYGVKD. J lost 0 bases, V lost 7 bases, and 6 bases had no gene match. The CDR3 consists of 15 residues. The CDR3 loop reads CAITTGQASTDTQYF. The DNA of the CDR3 is TGTGCCATCACAACGGGACAGGCCAGCACAGATACGCAGTATTTT.

The sample holds a few counts of this clonotype. This chain links TRBV18 with TRBJ1-3, with D unresolved. The CDR3 length is 16 residues. From germline, CDR1 is KGHSH and CDR2 LQKENI. Trimming stripped 3 bases from V and 4 bases from J, with 16 bases between. Here the CDR3 DNA reads TGTGCCAGCTCACCGAAAGGAGGAGGGAACGGAAACACCATATATTTT. Translation: CASSPKGGGNGNTIYF.

The chain couples TRBV5-1 to TRBJ1-1; perhaps TRBD1 as D (5 bases). Germline assignment: CDR1 SGHRS and CDR2 YFSETQ. V gave up 3 bases and J gave up 1 base, with 16 bases separating them. The CDR3 length is 16 residues. The CDR3 nucleotides are TGCGCCAGCAGCTGGCCCCAGGGAGCATCGAACACTGAAGCTTTCTTT. Encoded protein: CASSWPQGASNTEAFF.

This rearrangement joins TRBV12-3 or TRBV12-4 to TRBJ2-7, with 8 bases aligning to TRBD1. The junction had 13 bases not matched to a gene; V was cut back by 5 bases and J by 4 bases. The CDR3 has 16 amino acids. CDR3 loop: CASSPTTGGSWYEQYF. CDR3 nucleotides: TGTGCCAGCAGTCCCACTACAGGGGGATCTTGGTACGAGCAGTACTTC.

This clonotype was seen repeatedly, ten times or more. V usage is TRBV5-1 and J usage is TRBJ1-5, with D hard to call. With 1 base removed from V and 0 bases from J, the gap between germline ends came to 11 bases. Germline V gene sequence: CDR1 SGHRS, CDR2 YFSETQ. The CDR3 runs to 16 residues. CDR3: CASSLLAGDSNQPQHF. In nucleotides, the CDR3 is TGCGCCAGCAGCTTGCTGGCTGGGGATAGCAATCAGCCCCAGCATTTT.

The chain carries TRBV7-7 and TRBJ2-3; the D gene is possibly TRBD1 (5 bases). V was clipped by 6 bases and J by 3 bases, with 10 bases between them. Germline V gene data show CDR1 as SSHAT and CDR2 as FNYEAQ (reference sequence). This CDR3 has 13 residues. The CDR3 loop reads CASRPAGTDTQYF. CDR3 nucleotide sequence: TGTGCCAGCAGGCCAGCAGGGACAGATACGCAGTATTTT.

This clonotype has more than one count but fewer than ten. This chain connects TRBV10-3 to TRBJ1-1; D uncertain. The V gene lost 4 bases and the J gene lost 0 bases, with 12 bases spanning the gap. In germline, CDR1 is ENHRY, CDR2 SYGVKD. The CDR3 sequence is 15 residues long. The DNA of the CDR3 is TGTGCCATCAGTGCCGGGGAGGTCATGAACACTGAAGCTTTCTTT. This encodes CAISAGEVMNTEAFF.

The chain carries TRBV10-1 and TRBJ1-1; D remains ambiguous. Germline values: CDR1 WNHNN, CDR2 SYGVQD (reference sequence). Trimming took 4 bases from V and 1 from J, leaving 10 bases between them. The CDR3 loop spans 14 amino acids. This CDR3 is CASSAGRSNTEAFF. DNA for the CDR3: TGCGCCAGCAGTGCCGGACGGTCGAACACTGAAGCTTTCTTT.

This clonotype has more than one count but fewer than ten. V gene TRBV9 combines with J gene TRBJ2-5; D might be TRBD2 (5 bases). The CDR3 sequence is 15 residues long. CDR1 and CDR2 from the germline V gene are SGDLS and YYNGEE. The germline V and J ends were trimmed by 1 base and 2 bases, with 12 bases remaining between them. The CDR3 region is CASSVLGAAQETQYF. CDR3 coding DNA: TGTGCCAGCAGCGTACTGGGAGCGGCTCAAGAGACCCAGTACTTC.

This chain connects TRBV7-2 to TRBJ1-3, with 9 bases lining up with TRBD1. Germline CDR1 reads SGHTA; CDR2 reads FQGNSA. This CDR3 region has 16 residues. Unmatched junction bases numbered 6, after V lost 5 bases and J lost 1 base. The CDR3 reads CASSTSGQGSGNTIYF. DNA of the CDR3: TGTGCCAGCAGCACCAGCGGACAGGGGTCTGGAAACACCATATATTTT.

The V gene is TRBV5-1, the J gene TRBJ2-3; 7 bases fit TRBD1. Trimming at V came to 10 bases and at J to 1 base, leaving 9 bases not matched to a gene. CDR1 and CDR2 from the germline V gene are SGHRS and YFSETQ. This CDR3 region has 14 residues. CDR3 coding DNA: TGCGCCTTGCGTGGGACAGAGGGCACAGATACGCAGTATTTT. Its translation is CALRGTEGTDTQYF. The variable domain in full, completed from reference TRBV5-1 and TRBJ2-3, reads KAGVTQTPRYLIKTRGQQVTLSCSPISGHRSVSWYQQTPGQGLQFLFEYFSETQRNKGNFPGRFSGRQFSNSRSEMNVSTLELGDSALYLCALRGTEGTDTQYFGPGTRLTVL.

This clonotype came up a few times. The V gene is TRBV12-3 or TRBV12-4, the J gene TRBJ2-7; D is possibly TRBD1 (6 bases). This CDR3 region has 15 residues. V was clipped by 0 bases and J by 4 bases, with 13 bases between them. The CDR3 is CASSLASLGAYEQYF. In DNA form, the CDR3 reads TGTGCCAGCAGTTTAGCGTCTTTGGGGGCGTACGAGCAGTACTTC.

The gene calls are TRBV5-5 and TRBJ2-2, with 8 bases matching TRBD1. The CDR3 is 15 residues long. J was trimmed by 5 bases and V by 3 bases; bases with no gene match: 6. The germline gives CDR1 SGHKS, CDR2 YYEKEE (reference sequence). This CDR3 reads CASSSDRVGTGELFF. The CDR3 DNA sequence: TGTGCCAGCAGCTCGGACAGGGTGGGAACCGGGGAGCTGTTTTTT.

This clonotype has just a few counts. The J gene is TRBJ2-7, the V gene TRBV9; weak D call: TRBD1 (6 bases). This CDR3 comprises 13 residues. Germline V gene sequence: CDR1 SGDLS, CDR2 YYNGEE. Trimming removed 3 bases at V and 4 bases at J, with 11 bases between. The CDR3 loop reads CASSAAGVYEQYF. The CDR3 region has the DNA TGTGCCAGCAGCGCGGCAGGGGTTTACGAGCAGTACTTC.

This clonotype turned up a few times. The J gene is TRBJ1-1, the V gene TRBV6-5, with a tentative D call TRBD1 (6 bases). Germline V gene sequence: CDR1 MNHEY, CDR2 SVGAGI. This CDR3 comprises 13 residues. V lost 2 bases, J lost 4 bases, and 8 bases lay in between. The CDR3 bases are TGTGCCAGCAGTTACGGCAGGGGCACTGAAGCTTTCTTT. It translates to CASSYGRGTEAFF.

The rearrangement joins TRBV6-5 to TRBJ2-7, with D possibly being TRBD1 (5 bases). Trimming shortened V by 2 bases and J by 2 bases, and 10 bases separated the two germline ends. CDR3 length: 14 amino acids. CDR1 and CDR2 from the germline V gene are MNHEY and SVGAGI. The DNA for the CDR3 is TGTGCCAGCAGTTACGGGGCCAGTCCCTACGAGCAGTACTTC. Encoded protein: CASSYGASPYEQYF.